This T cell receptor (beta chain) was identified in a study of T cells after posttransplantation cyclophosphamide. Here immunoSEQ multiplex PCR was the method, and the copy in TCRdb shows in-frame clones only, minus some. Here the sample spans 42,000 or so clones, roughly 91% being singletons. Cyclophosphamide on days +3 and +4 followed busulfan-fludarabine conditioning and a marrow graft. Study-wide findings and caveats: Donor CD8+ memory clones often dominated recipient blood repertoires at later times.

Comments on this clone: Its matching antigen is unknown.

Per germline, CDR1 SGHAT and CDR2 FQNNGV. The germline V and J ends were trimmed by 4 bases and 3 bases, with 10 bases remaining between them. The CDR3 covers 13 residues. Sequencing used PBMCs, obtained about 60 days after allogeneic stem cell transplant with posttransplant cyclophosphamide. V and J are TRBV11-2 and TRBJ2-7; D is unclear. The receptor's source is a male patient aged 60-69 years who received an allogeneic stem cell transplant from a related donor and was CMV-positive. Some of the T cells may derive from the graft donor. For the CDR3, the DNA is TGTGCCAGCAGCTACCACTCAGGCTACGAGCAGTACTTC. Translating it yields CASSYHSGYEQYF.